These 23 T cell receptor beta chains came from one sample sequenced in a study of blood T cells in healthy people across ages. For the second PCR, which ran for roughly 6 to 12 cycles, a sample-barcoded 5' primer and a J-beta primer mix were used. One entry per CDR3 protein, called by TCRdb with MiXCR from the 5' RACE reads. The data contain fewer than 950,000 distinct CDR3 sequences, about 53% of them seen just once; the ten biggest clones take up approximately 40%. The sample taken for sequencing was blood. The receptors come from a man older than 75 in good health.

The rearrangement links TRBV7-9 to TRBJ2-1; TRBD2 is a possible D gene (6 bases). Germline CDR1 and CDR2: SEHNR and FQNEAQ (reference sequence). The V gene lost 5 bases and the J gene lost 7 bases, with 18 bases spanning the gap. This CDR3 has 15 residues. CDR3 coding DNA: TGTGCCAGCAGCCCCCGGAGGGTCGGAGGGAATGAGCAGTTCTTC. It specifies CASSPRRVGGNEQFF.

A word on this clonotype: With a much larger clone just one base away, this may be a read error. The chain carries TRBV5-4 and TRBJ2-1, with D uncertain. The CDR3 runs 13 residues. Germline values: CDR1 SGHNT, CDR2 YYREEE (reference sequence). Deletions cut 4 bases from V and 4 bases from J, with 9 bases between. CDR3 in DNA: TGTGCCAGCAGCCAGGACCCTTACAATGAGCAGTTCTTC. This gives the protein CASSQDPYNEQFF.

The chain is built from TRBV4-1 and TRBJ1-1; 8 bases agree with TRBD1. The CDR3 extends over 14 amino acids. The germline V gene encodes CDR1 MGHRA and CDR2 YSYEKL. V lost 2 bases and J lost 6; bases outside the gene matches: 5. CDR3: CASSQPGGISEAFF. The DNA of the CDR3 is TGCGCCAGCAGCCAACCAGGGGGCATTTCTGAAGCTTTCTTT.

DNA for the CDR3: TGTGCCAGCAGTGAATCGGGCCGGGTGAACACTGAAGCTTTCTTT. Encoded protein: CASSESGRVNTEAFF. This rearrangement joins TRBV25-1 to TRBJ1-1; D not resolved. V lost 1 base, J lost 0 bases, and 9 bases lay in between. Per germline, CDR1 MGHDK and CDR2 SYGVNS. The CDR3 totals 15 residues.

The chain joins TRBV3-1 to TRBJ2-1; TRBD2 agrees at 16 bases. V lost 0 bases to trimming and J lost 2 bases; unmatched junction nucleotides: 7. CDR1 is LGHDT and CDR2 is YNNKEL in the germline V gene (reference sequence). The CDR3 contains 20 residues. The CDR3 DNA sequence: TGTGCCAGCAGCCAAGACCGGGGGACTAGCGGGAGGGCTGCCTACAATGAGCAGTTCTTC. It is translated as CASSQDRGTSGRAAYNEQFF.

The rearrangement joins TRBV5-5 to TRBJ2-7, with 7 bases identical to TRBD1. CDR1 and CDR2 from the germline V gene are SGHKS and YYEKEE (reference sequence). CDR3 length equals 15 residues. The trim removed 4 bases at V and 2 bases at J, leaving 9 bases unmatched. The CDR3 spells CASSPQQGSPYEQYF. The CDR3 region has the DNA TGTGCCAGCAGCCCCCAACAGGGGAGCCCCTACGAGCAGTACTTC. Filled out from reference TRBV5-5 and TRBJ2-7, the complete variable domain reads DAGVTQSPTHLIKTRGQQVTLRCSPISGHKSVSWYQQVLGQGPQFIFQYYEKEERGRGNFPDRFSARQFPNYSSELNVNALLLGDSALYLCASSPQQGSPYEQYFGPGTRLTVT.

This chain uses TRBV20-1 with TRBJ1-5; D is perhaps TRBD1 (5 bases). CDR1 is DFQATT, CDR2 SNEGSKA, per germline (reference sequence). The V end lost 6 bases, the J end lost 7 bases, and 22 bases lay between the germline ends. CDR3 size: 15 residues. CDR3 in DNA: TGCAGTGCCAAAGGCTCTGCCGTAGCAGGGCAGCCCCAGCATTTT. Its protein is CSAKGSAVAGQPQHF.

The V gene is TRBV10-3, the J gene TRBJ2-1; either TRBD1 or TRBD2 may supply D (7 bases each). TRBJ2-7 explains the end of the DNA better; the J call may be wrong. Germline CDR1 reads ENHRY; CDR2 reads SYGVKD. The CDR3 has 16 amino acids. CDR3 nucleotide sequence: TGTGCCATCAGTGCTTGGGAGGGGGCCATCTACAATGAGCAGTACTTC. Translated: CAISAWEGAIYNEQYF.

This chain links TRBV29-1 with TRBJ2-5; TRBD1 agrees at 8 bases. Germline V gene data show CDR1 as SQVTM and CDR2 as ANQGSEA. The CDR3 totals 14 residues. The junction had 8 bases not matched to a gene; V was cut back by 6 bases and J by 2 bases. The CDR3 spells CSVRPGTGQETQYF. Written as DNA, the CDR3 is TGCAGCGTCCGTCCCGGGACAGGACAAGAGACCCAGTACTTC. Full variable domain (rest looked up from reference TRBV29-1 and TRBJ2-5): SAVISQKPSRDICQRGTSLTIQCQVDSQVTMMFWYRQQPGQSLTLIATANQGSEATYESGFVIDKFPISRPNLTFSTLTVSNMSPEDSSIYLCSVRPGTGQETQYFGPGTRLLVL.

V is TRBV20-1 and J is TRBJ2-3, with 9 bases that match TRBD2. Germline V gene lookup returns CDR1 DFQATT and CDR2 SNEGSKA (reference sequence). CDR3 length: 14 amino acids. V was pared by 3 bases and J by 3 bases, with 4 bases of the junction left unmatched. DNA of the CDR3: TGCAGTGCTAGGCCGGGACTAGCAACAGATACGCAGTATTTT. Translation: CSARPGLATDTQYF.

The table lists this clonotype with many counts. The rearrangement links TRBV7-2 to TRBJ2-7; possible D gene TRBD2, 5 bases. The V gene lost 0 bases and the J gene lost 5 bases, with 11 bases spanning the gap. The CDR3 contains 14 residues. Germline loops: CDR1 SGHTA, CDR2 FQGNSA. CDR3 residues: CASSLAGALDEQYF. Written as DNA, the CDR3 is TGTGCCAGCAGCTTAGCGGGAGCCCTGGACGAGCAGTACTTC.

The chain carries TRBV7-9 and TRBJ2-7; D unclear. Germline CDR1 SEHNR, CDR2 FQNEAQ (reference sequence). Between the trimmed V and J ends, which lost 1 base and 2 bases, there was a span of 15 bases. There are 16 residues in the CDR3. The DNA of the CDR3 is TGTGCCAGCAGCTTAGGGTCTGGGGTTAGCCCCTACGAGCAGTACTTC. This gives the protein CASSLGSGVSPYEQYF.

V is TRBV10-3 and J is TRBJ2-3, with a possible D match to TRBD2 (5 bases). The germline gives CDR1 ENHRY, CDR2 SYGVKD. The CDR3 is 13 amino acids. Deletions cut 6 bases from V and 6 bases from J, with 13 bases between. This chain's CDR3 is CAIRPGREDTQYF. CDR3 DNA sequence: TGTGCCATCAGGCCGGGAAGGGAGGATACGCAGTATTTT.

CDR3 coding DNA: TGTGCCAGCAGCTTGACTAGCGGGACCCTCGAGCAGTACTTC. This sequence encodes CASSLTSGTLEQYF. The chain joins TRBV2 to TRBJ2-5, with 11 bases fitting TRBD2. The closer fit of TRBJ2-7 to the DNA end suggests the J call may be wrong. This CDR3 has 14 residues. CDR1 SNHLY and CDR2 FYNNEI come from the germline V gene.

This clonotype has more than one count but fewer than ten. The J gene is TRBJ2-7, the V gene TRBV29-1; maybe TRBD2 (6 bases). Germline V lookup: CDR1 SQVTM, CDR2 ANQGSEA. This CDR3 has 15 amino acids. V was clipped by 3 bases and J by 7 bases, with 22 bases between them. CDR3: CSVEGGIGGVNEQYF. For the CDR3, the DNA is TGCAGCGTTGAGGGCGGGATCGGCGGAGTCAATGAGCAGTACTTC.

The rearrangement links TRBV5-1 to TRBJ2-5, with 9 bases fitting TRBD1. This CDR3 has 17 amino acids. Trimming removed 0 bases from V and 1 base from J; junction bases left unmatched: 7. In germline, CDR1 is SGHRS, CDR2 YFSETQ. CDR3 bases: TGCGCCAGCAGCTTGGCCGGGACAGGGTTCCGCCAAGAGACCCAGTACTTC. Translated, it gives CASSLAGTGFRQETQYF.

The chain uses TRBV5-5 and TRBJ2-5; D is uncertain. The germline V and J ends were trimmed by 0 bases and 5 bases, with 14 bases remaining between them. The length of the CDR3 is 15 residues. CDR1 and CDR2 from the germline V gene are SGHKS and YYEKEE (reference sequence). The CDR3 loop is CASSLDPVSGETQYF. CDR3 bases: TGTGCCAGCAGCTTGGACCCGGTTTCCGGGGAGACCCAGTACTTC.

The chain has TRBV6-1 and TRBJ2-7, with 10 nucleotides matching TRBD1. V lost 7 bases, J lost 0 bases, and 3 bases stayed unmatched. CDR1 MNHNS and CDR2 SASEGT come from the germline V gene. The CDR3 sequence is 14 residues long. The CDR3 coding sequence is TGTGCCAGCAACCGGGACAGGGGCTCCTACGAGCAGTACTTC. Its protein is CASNRDRGSYEQYF.

The table lists this clonotype with a few counts. This chain links TRBV27 with TRBJ2-7; 10 bases fit TRBD1. Per germline, CDR1 MNHEY and CDR2 SMNVEV (reference sequence). CDR3 length equals 14 residues. J lost 5 bases, V lost 6 bases, and 7 bases had no gene match. The CDR3 sequence is CASSLRDRGDEQYF. DNA for the CDR3: TGTGCCAGCAGCCTCCGGGACAGGGGTGACGAGCAGTACTTC.

This chain joins TRBV9 and TRBJ1-1; maybe TRBD1 (5 bases). Germline V gene sequence: CDR1 SGDLS, CDR2 YYNGEE. The V end lost 4 bases, the J end lost 10 bases, and 20 bases lay between the germline ends. The CDR3 spans 14 residues. CDR3: CASSPTGGTGGAFF. The CDR3 region has the DNA TGTGCCAGCAGCCCCACCGGGGGGACGGGTGGAGCTTTCTTT.

V is TRBV10-3 and J is TRBJ2-5; D uncertain. The V gene's germline CDR1 is ENHRY and CDR2 SYGVKD. V gave up 2 bases and J gave up 2 bases, with 6 bases separating them. This CDR3 contains 13 residues. CDR3 in amino acids: CAISEKGQETQYF. CDR3 DNA sequence: TGTGCCATCAGTGAGAAAGGGCAAGAGACCCAGTACTTC.

This sequence joins TRBV7-9 and TRBJ2-7; weak D call: TRBD1 (6 bases). The length of the CDR3 is 15 residues. Germline CDR1 reads SEHNR; CDR2 reads FQNEAQ (reference sequence). V lost 3 bases and J 2 bases, leaving 14 bases between the germline ends. CDR3 residues: CASSFERDTAYEQYF. The DNA of the CDR3 is TGTGCCAGCAGCTTCGAACGGGACACAGCCTACGAGCAGTACTTC.

This clonotype was seen more than once but under ten times. CDR3 in DNA: TGTGCCAGCAGTTACTTGGGGACTTCTACCAGCACAGATACGCAGTATTTT. Translated: CASSYLGTSTSTDTQYF. The chain couples TRBV6-2 or TRBV6-3 to TRBJ2-3, with D tentatively TRBD2 (6 bases). The CDR3 loop spans 17 amino acids. V shed 1 base and J shed 0 bases, with 14 bases lying between them. Germline V lookup: CDR1 MNHEY, CDR2 SVGEGT.